This T cell receptor (beta chain) was found in a study of blood T cell repertoires in COVID-19 (dated by TCRdb to 2018 to 2021). The study in broad terms: The collaborator samples originated in the United States, Italy and Spain and spanned the acute and convalescent phases of COVID-19. The repertoires were released in a freely available public database intended as a resource for research on the immune response to SARS-CoV-2. The samples were drawn from the first 160 participants of the ongoing ImmuneRACE study and from over 950 subjects provided by 6 global collaborators. The sample metadata nearly always contained a de-identified subject ID, COVID-19 status, age in years and sex. Subjects who had been exposed to COVID-19, were actively infected with it, or had recovered from it provided the deeply sampled blood TCRbeta repertoires that made up the dataset. HLA class I and class II types, where available, came from metadata supplied by the sample provider rather than from assay-based typing. The prospective study material was composed of cDNA or gDNA derived from T cells, B-cell-depleted T cells, or PBMCs.

TCRbeta CDR3 regions were amplified from genomic DNA using the immunoSEQ Assay, a bias-controlled multiplex PCR. Per the source publication's procedure: Nucleated cell counts per sample were estimated from amplification of reference gene primers within the assay. To quantify the absolute abundance of each unique TCRbeta CDR3 rearrangement, sequence reads were collapsed and filtered. For each sample, productive Simpson clonality was calculated as the square root of Simpson's diversity index over productive rearrangements. TCRdb took this table from immuneACCESS and kept in-frame rearrangements with V and J called. Such tables lack part of the clones; where checked against another copy, unresolved V genes explain under half of the gap, and the rest is unexplained. V and J calls and clone size follow that table, whereas D and trimming were derived from the DNA. Here the sample has 270,000 or so clones; approximately 88% occur a single time. The top ten constitute over 1% of the sample.

What the research found in general, with its limitations: How much clinical and demographic metadata was included differed by source and by participant, and the metadata was provided uncurated.

Trimming takes 1 base from V and 8 bases from J, and the germline ends sit 9 bases apart. As encoded in the germline V gene (reference sequence), CDR1 is LGHDT while CDR2 is YNNKEL. The CDR3 runs 14 residues from the cysteine to the phenylalanine. Of all the DNA, just the CDR3 is kept, 42 bases in frame from base 1. Participants in the prospective study were aged about 18 to 100 years, lived in over 20 United States geographic areas, and enrolled through a virtual design. Cohort assignment in the prospective study relied on participant-reported clinical history from a screening survey and a study questionnaire. In the prospective study, whole blood, serum and a nasopharyngeal or oropharyngeal swab were collected from each participant by mobile phlebotomists. Prospective study participants could optionally give additional blood draws and questionnaires over an approximately 2-month period. Prospective study blood samples were shipped either frozen or at room temperature before DNA extraction.

As regards this clone: Its antigen is currently not known. No much larger clonotype is one base removed from it; base qualities were not supplied.

The TCR sequence derives from a woman aged 40 to 50 with acute COVID-19. The chain was built from TRBV3-1 (or the pseudogene TRBV3-2) and TRBJ1-6; TRBD1 might be the D gene, on 5 matching bases. What was sequenced was PBMCs or T cells enriched from blood (not recorded which). The DNA reads as follows: TGTGCCAGCAGCCAAGCAGGGAGGGATTCACCCCTCCACTTT. This codes for CASSQAGRDSPLHF.